This T cell receptor (beta chain) was identified in a study of blood T cell repertoires in COVID-19. Study-level information: The origin of the acute and convalescent COVID-19 samples was the United States, Italy and Spain. Nucleic acid was either cDNA or gDNA, and it came from T cells, B-cell-depleted T cells, or PBMCs.

The V and J ends lost 4 bases and 2 bases respectively, with 14 bases between them. Germline CDR1 and CDR2: SGHTA and FQGNSA. The length of the CDR3 is 15 residues. Original processing notes: Counts of nucleated cells, estimated from reference gene primer amplification, were obtained. Only in-frame clones appear in the TCRdb table, and some are missing; sequencing was by immunoSEQ multiplex PCR. For V, J and clone size, that table is used; D and trimming come from the DNA. The table has under 300,000 clones, roughly nine tenths seen once. This TCR came from a woman aged 40 to 55 who had recovered from COVID-19. Sequenced material: peripheral blood. This sequence joins TRBV7-2 and TRBJ2-5; D perhaps matches TRBD1 (6 bases). CDR3 coding DNA: TGTGCCAGCAGCTGGGCAGGGGACCGACAAGAGACCCAGTACTTC. Encoded protein: CASSWAGDRQETQYF.